This TCR beta chain emerged from a study of cytomegalovirus exposure and HLA in healthy donors. Study in general: A preliminary data release comprised 80 million to 95 million unique TCRs obtained from HLA-typed donors.

Germline assignment: CDR1 MNHEY and CDR2 SMNVEV (reference sequence). This CDR3 comprises 13 residues. Trimming removed 8 bases at V and 2 bases at J, with 11 bases between. This PCR relied on a set of 60 Vbeta primers and 13 Jbeta primers. Profiling relied on immunoSEQ multiplex PCR, and the TCRdb table lists in-frame clones only, not all of them. This specimen shows 140,000 to 150,000 clones; the ten leading clones hold approximately 1.5%. Whole-study findings and limits: Immune exposure information available was restricted to CMV serostatus. Among donors in an Asian-associated ancestry cluster, a later analysis reportedly found fewer N-insertions than the approximately 700-donor mean.

Comments on this clone: Antigen unknown.

The genes are TRBV27 and TRBJ2-3; D not certain. The sequencing sample was made of PBMCs. This receptor was taken from a woman aged 50 to 65 in good health and CMV-seronegative. CDR3: CASSPPNTDTQYF. As DNA, the CDR3 is TGTGCCAGCTCCCCCCCTAACACAGATACGCAGTATTTT.